The clone carrying this T cell receptor beta chain showed up many times. Its antigen is undetermined. The data stem from a study of molecular identifiers for immune sequencing clone quantification. Notes on the study in general: Detection of one spiked Jurkat cell's TCR RNA reportedly worked in about a million naive cells.

Library preparation followed earlier protocols using designated TCR primers. TCRdb reprocessed the PCR reads with MiXCR, giving one entry per CDR3 protein. The table includes more than 300,000 distinct CDR3 sequences, over 20% detected once. With RNA at 10%, 30% or 50%, naive CD8 libraries came from roughly 20,000 to 1,000,000 sorted cells. Sample: naive CD8+ T cells from blood, with Jurkat cell RNA spiked in. Regarding subset: FACS-sorted CD8+CD4-CCR7+CD45RA+ naive T cells. This clonotype was obtained from a human donor in good health. Some libraries in this study had Jurkat cell RNA spiked in.

The CDR3 loop reads CASSIDLYGGRLEQYF. The CDR3 DNA is TGTGCCAGTAGTATAGATCTTTACGGGGGCCGGCTCGAGCAGTACTTC. This chain links TRBV19 with TRBJ2-7; possibly TRBD1 or TRBD2 for D (6 bases each). The CDR3 runs to 16 residues. V lost 0 bases and J lost 6, with 18 bases in between. CDR1 and CDR2 from the germline V gene are LNHDA and SQIVND (reference sequence).